The entry below gives a single T cell receptor beta chain sequence along with its context. Its antigen is as yet unknown. Vbeta (60) and Jbeta (13) primers were used in the PCR. Authors' data handling: Around 11 million shared chains were among the roughly 80 million unique TCR beta chains that a later analysis counted. Clones were read by immunoSEQ multiplex PCR, and TCRdb kept only the in-frame ones, dropping some. V and J calls and clone size follow that table, whereas D and trimming were derived from the DNA. This table holds about 120,000 clones, 8.5% to 9% found once. These data originate in a study of cytomegalovirus exposure and HLA in healthy donors. Study-wide points: In a later analysis, about 17,000 TCR beta sequences were associated with HLA alleles at 0.05 false discovery rate. Later examination showed HLA-associated TCR beta chains had greater clonal expansion than equally common others. Previously analyzed data showed that most TCR beta V segments were productive at a frequency of about 87% or about 30%.

Trimming removed 0 bases at V and 10 bases at J, with 12 bases between. The germline V gene has CDR1 SGHAT and CDR2 FQNNGV. The CDR3 contains 13 residues. Sequences were obtained from PBMCs. The receptor comes from a woman aged 40 to 50 in good health and CMV-seropositive. This rearrangement joins TRBV11-2 to TRBJ1-1; the D gene is possibly TRBD1 (6 bases). Here the CDR3 reads CASSLDLQGRAFF. The CDR3 nucleotides are TGTGCCAGCAGCTTAGATCTCCAGGGGCGAGCTTTCTTT.